This T cell receptor (beta chain) comes out of a study of neurological immune-mediated disorders. Whole-study results and caveats: The multiple sclerosis repertoire cluster was associated with no clinical or MRI feature.

TCRdb used MiXCR to reprocess the 5' RACE reads, holding one entry per CDR3 protein. The data show 30,000 to 40,000 distinct CDR3 sequences, 3.8% seen once. This clonotype is classed as medium-sized. Its antigen is not identified. The CDR3 is made up of 12 amino acids. The germline V gene has CDR1 DFQATT and CDR2 SNEGSKA (reference sequence). V gave up 2 bases and J gave up 6 bases, with 10 bases separating them. The sample taken for sequencing was PBMCs. The chain uses TRBV20-1 and TRBJ1-1; D perhaps matches TRBD1 (6 bases). This sequence was found in a man aged 25 to 40 with multiple sclerosis. CDR3 amino acids: CSARRGAAEAFF. Here the CDR3 DNA reads TGCAGTGCTAGACGGGGGGCAGCTGAAGCTTTCTTT.